A single sample gave rise to the 21 T cell receptor beta chains below, sequenced in a study of blood T cells in healthy people across ages (dated by TCRdb to about 2015). Libraries came from 5' RACE. Sequencing relied on an Illumina HiSeq 2500. The second PCR ran for roughly 7 to 12 cycles and used a J-beta primer mix along with a sample-barcoded 5' primer. TCRdb cleaned the public reads at Q25 with fastp, built clones with MiXCR and kept in-frame beta chains. Rows are combined by CDR3 protein, so each entry shows the most common genes and DNA. The sample data list 750,000 or so distinct CDR3 sequences, and 20% to 25% of these were observed just once. The ten largest account for 9.4% of the sample. These sequences were also reported in another study, on T cells of mothers and their children.

Material: blood. The receptors derive from a boy aged 5-17 years in good health.

This clonotype was recorded a few times. V and J are TRBV5-1 and TRBJ2-1; weak D call: TRBD2 (6 bases). The CDR3 covers 15 residues. Germline V lookup: CDR1 SGHRS, CDR2 YFSETQ. V was trimmed by 1 base and J by 4 bases, leaving 12 bases between them. CDR3 nucleotide sequence: TGCGCCAGCAGCTTGCAGGGAGGCGATTACAATGAGCAGTTCTTC. This gives the protein CASSLQGGDYNEQFF.

In DNA form, the CDR3 reads TGTGCCAGCAGCTTCGGGACAGGGCTCGAGCAGTACTTC. This translates into CASSFGTGLEQYF. The rearrangement uses TRBV7-9 and TRBJ2-7; the match to TRBD1 covers 9 bases. The CDR3 length is 13 residues. The V and J ends lost 3 bases and 6 bases, in that order; junction bases with no gene match: 3. Per the germline V gene, CDR1 is SEHNR and CDR2 is FQNEAQ (reference sequence).

The table lists this clonotype with a few counts. A junction boundary mismatches the germline segment, possibly from a read error. This chain uses TRBV11-3 with TRBJ2-3; D may be TRBD2 (6 bases). There are 18 residues in the CDR3. Germline values: CDR1 SGHNT, CDR2 YENEEA. The CDR3 loop reads CASSLDRGLGLRADTQYF. In DNA form, the CDR3 reads TGTGCCAGCAGCCTAGATCGGGGACTGGGGCTTCGGGCAGATACGCAGTATTTT.

This chain uses TRBV20-1 with TRBJ2-7, with D unresolved. The CDR3 has 11 residues. Trimming removed 4 bases at V and 3 bases at J, with 7 bases between. From germline, CDR1 is DFQATT and CDR2 SNEGSKA (reference sequence). The CDR3: CSATEIYEQYF. The CDR3 bases are TGCAGTGCTACCGAGATCTACGAGCAGTACTTC.

This clonotype was counted ten times or more. This rearrangement joins TRBV5-5 to TRBJ2-1, with 9 bases matching TRBD2. V gave up 4 bases and J gave up 1 base; unmatched junction bases: 12. This CDR3 spans 18 amino acids. Germline-derived CDR1 and CDR2 are SGHKS and YYEKEE (reference sequence). The CDR3 spells CASSLMGSGSQSYNEQFF. The CDR3 DNA reads as TGTGCCAGCAGCCTCATGGGTAGCGGGAGCCAATCCTACAATGAGCAGTTCTTC.

About this clonotype itself: One junction end disagrees with the germline gene, perhaps due to a read error. The chain links TRBV5-4 to TRBJ2-3; D possibly corresponds to TRBD2 (5 bases). There are 15 residues in the CDR3. Germline lookup yields CDR1 SGHNT and CDR2 YYREEE (reference sequence). The CDR3 here is CASSLGSNSTDTQYF. The CDR3 bases are TGCGCCAGCAGCTTGGGGAGCAACAGCACAGATACGCAGTATTTT.

As to this clonotype: The CDR3 does not close with the conserved phenylalanine or tryptophan, likely indicating a read error. The chain couples TRBV29-1 to TRBJ2-1, with 8 bases aligning to TRBD2. CDR3 length: 14 residues. The V gene end was trimmed by 4 bases and the J gene end by 2 bases; junction bases not matched to a gene: 4. Germline V gene lookup returns CDR1 SQVTM and CDR2 ANQGSEA. CDR3 amino acids: CSVVHGGAYNEQFL. CDR3 sequence (DNA): TGCAGCGTTGTGCACGGGGGGGCCTACAATGAGCAGTTCTTA.

J is TRBJ2-7 and V is TRBV7-6; 12 bases fit TRBD2. The CDR3 has 16 amino acids. Germline V gene sequence: CDR1 SGHVS, CDR2 FNYEAQ. The J segment lost 0 bases and the V segment lost 1 base, leaving 1 base of the junction unmatched. The CDR3 loop is CASSLETSGSSYEQYF. The CDR3, as DNA: TGTGCCAGCAGCTTAGAGACTAGCGGGAGCTCCTACGAGCAGTACTTC.

Comment on this clonotype: The conserved closing phenylalanine or tryptophan is absent in this CDR3, likely reflecting a read error. The DNA is omitted, as the CDR3 cannot be located on it reliably, and the CDR3 follows TCRdb's listing. The chain couples TRBV11-2 to TRBJ2-4; TRBD2 is taken as the D call from the table, unchecked against the DNA. The CDR3 comprises 14 residues, both ends counted. Germline CDR1 is SGHAT and CDR2 is FQNNGV. CDR3 protein: CASSLAGDIYTPVV.

In this sample, this clonotype turned up a few times. The rearrangement uses TRBV20-1 and TRBJ1-1; no clear D gene. Trimming left V 0 bases short and J 1 base short, with 3 bases between. Looked up from germline, CDR1 is DFQATT and CDR2 is SNEGSKA (reference sequence). The CDR3 extends over 12 amino acids. The CDR3 sequence is CSARDGNTEAFF. CDR3 in DNA: TGCAGTGCTAGAGATGGGAACACTGAAGCTTTCTTT.

The gene calls are TRBV29-1 and TRBJ2-5; D is perhaps TRBD1 (5 bases). Deletions cut 3 bases from V and 4 bases from J, with 9 bases between. The CDR3 extends over 12 amino acids. Germline V gene sequence: CDR1 SQVTM, CDR2 ANQGSEA. CDR3: CSVEAGRETQYF. CDR3 nucleotide sequence: TGCAGCGTTGAGGCAGGGCGAGAGACCCAGTACTTC.

The table lists this clonotype with a few counts. J is TRBJ2-7 and V is TRBV28; 7 positions match TRBD1. CDR3 length equals 14 residues. V trimming: 6 bases; J trimming: 6 bases; junction bases outside the gene matches: 11. Germline CDR1 and CDR2: MDHEN and SYDVKM. CDR3 sequence: CASSLRQGVGEQYF. CDR3 coding DNA: TGTGCCAGCAGCCTTAGACAGGGTGTCGGCGAGCAGTACTTC.

The CDR3 region is CASSFAFGGVNTEAFF. As DNA, the CDR3 is TGTGCCAGCAGCTTCGCGTTTGGGGGCGTGAACACTGAAGCTTTCTTT. This chain joins TRBV7-8 and TRBJ1-1; weak D call: TRBD1 (6 bases). Trimming removed 3 bases at V and 0 bases at J, with 14 bases between. This CDR3 comprises 16 residues. The germline V gene encodes CDR1 SGHVS and CDR2 FQNEAQ.

The chain links TRBV5-6 to TRBJ2-1, with TRBD2 as a possible D gene (5 bases). The DNA end favors TRBJ2-5, so the J call may be wrong. The CDR3 sequence is 16 residues long. In germline, CDR1 is SGHDT, CDR2 YYEEEE. The CDR3 here is CASSLSFTNGGETQYF. CDR3 sequence (DNA): TGTGCCAGCAGCTTGAGTTTCACAAATGGCGGGGAGACCCAGTACTTC.

This chain joins TRBV11-1 and TRBJ2-2; 9 positions match TRBD1. CDR1 and CDR2 from the germline V gene are SGHAT and FQDESV (reference sequence). This CDR3 has 15 amino acids. Trimming cost V 8 bases and J 7 bases; bases outside gene matches: 11. The CDR3 DNA reads TGTGCCAGCGGCCCCCACGACAGGGGGATCGGGGAGCTGTTTTTT. Translating gives CASGPHDRGIGELFF.

The chain joins TRBV7-9 to TRBJ2-5, with a weak D call TRBD2 (5 bases). Near its end, the DNA agrees better with TRBJ2-7, so the J call may be wrong. The germline gives CDR1 SEHNR, CDR2 FQNEAQ (reference sequence). The CDR3 contains 16 residues. Here the CDR3 reads CASSNAFTTEAYEQYF. For the CDR3, the DNA is TGTGCCAGCAGCAATGCCTTCACGACGGAGGCCTACGAGCAGTACTTC.

This clonotype was detected only a few times. V is TRBV2 and J is TRBJ2-1, with unresolved D. CDR3 length: 10 amino acids. V was clipped by 9 bases and J by 7 bases, with 7 bases between them. Per the germline V gene, CDR1 is SNHLY and CDR2 is FYNNEI. CDR3 DNA sequence: TGTGCCAGTTCCACGAATGAGCAGTTCTTC. Its translation: CASSTNEQFF.

The chain links TRBV7-2 to TRBJ2-7; possible D gene TRBD1, 5 bases. The CDR3 is made up of 14 amino acids. Germline loops: CDR1 SGHTA, CDR2 FQGNSA. Between the trimmed V and J ends, which lost 5 bases and 7 bases, there was a span of 18 bases. In nucleotides, the CDR3 is TGTGCCAGCAGCCCCCAGGGTGGATTAACAGAGCAGTACTTC. This translates into CASSPQGGLTEQYF.

Only a few counts were recorded for this clonotype. This chain connects TRBV12-3 or TRBV12-4 to TRBJ1-2, with 7 bases identical to TRBD1. V gave up 2 bases and J gave up 7 bases; unmatched junction bases: 7. The CDR3 is made up of 14 amino acids. The CDR3, as DNA: TGTGCCAGCAGTTTAACGGGACAGTTTCGTGGCTACACCTTC. It is translated as CASSLTGQFRGYTF.

The chain recombines TRBV3-1 with TRBJ2-5; 16 bases align to TRBD2. CDR1 and CDR2 from the germline V gene are LGHDT and YNNKEL (reference sequence). J gave up 2 bases and V 3 bases, and 6 bases lay outside the gene matches. CDR3 length: 18 residues. CDR3 bases: TGTGCCAGCAGCCAGGCCTGGGGACTAGCGGGAGGGCAAGAGACCCAGTACTTC. It yields the protein CASSQAWGLAGGQETQYF.

This clonotype was seen only a few times. This rearrangement joins TRBV29-1 to TRBJ2-5; 7 positions match TRBD1. The DNA end favors TRBJ2-7, so the J call may be wrong. This CDR3 spans 15 amino acids. Germline V gene data show CDR1 as SQVTM and CDR2 as ANQGSEA. The chain's CDR3 is CSVALPGTENYEQYF. In nucleotides, the CDR3 is TGCAGCGTTGCCCTGCCCGGGACAGAAAACTACGAGCAGTACTTC.